What follows describes a single TCR beta chain. This clonotype was seen many times. The antigen it binds to is not known. Base quality data are lacking; no much larger clone is found one base away. The data stem from a study of HIV-infected patients and healthy controls (dated by TCRdb to 2014 to 2015). With regard to the full study: The study asked whether deep sequencing of the TCR repertoire from small blood samples of HIV patients could detect immune perturbation and reconstitution. The paper's findings and limits, for the study overall: Differing numbers of distinct sequences in patients and controls hindered comparison, and size-matching assigned excessive weight to rare events in the HIV-infected data. In the study, no determination of donor HLA types was made. Roughly threefold more distinct CDR3s and higher Shannon diversity were observed in healthy control repertoires than in untreated HIV+ repertoires. Mean usage differed significantly between HIV-infected patients and controls for eight alpha and eight beta V genes. During therapy, a significant decrease in frequency was seen for HIV-associated CDR3s, whereas no significant change was found for CMV-associated CDR3s, although most of them became more frequent. The pairing of alpha and beta chains was not determined in the samples. The apparent post-therapy recovery of the Gini index in HIV-infected patients was not reproduced in size-matched repertoire data. MAIT cell alpha-chain CDR3s were present at high frequency in healthy controls but severely depleted in HIV+ repertoires. Processing included only sixteen HIV-infected individuals, and this was regarded by the authors as a major limit on how widely the findings apply. The use of whole blood limited sequencing depth and precluded separation of the dynamics of distinct T-cell subpopulations. HIV-infected repertoires had significantly higher mean Gini indices than controls, possibly reflecting oligoclonality. The study cohorts differed slightly in age and sex profile, but those differences did not account for the observed differences in diversity. Both the Jaccard index and the count of highly shared sequences showed that healthy controls shared more CDR3s between individuals than HIV+ patients did.

SuperScript III was used to reverse transcribe 500 ng RNA with primers targeting the alpha and beta constant regions. Alpha and beta chain libraries were generated separately via chain-specific third strand synthesis with multiplexing indices. In the protocol, all rearrangements within a chain were amplified with a single primer pair so that primer bias was avoided, and molecular barcodes were added to each cDNA molecule. T4 RNA Ligase 1 joined purified cDNA to a 5' RACE adapter that carried a random hexamer and the SP2 sequencing primer site. With slow temperature ramps used to favor optimal annealing, second strand synthesis was primed from the SP2 site with Phusion polymerase. Each molecule's 12-nucleotide barcode consisted of two random hexamer sequences, both added before amplification and joined together. P5 and P7 adapter elements plus a second index were added in a short first PCR, which was followed by a roughly 21-cycle amplification PCR with P5s and P7 primers. A total of around 27 PCR cycles were applied to the libraries, which were quantified on a Qubit, sized on a Bioanalyzer, and diluted to about 3.7 nM. Sequencing of the normalized libraries was performed on an Illumina MiSeq with 2 x 250 paired-end kits. MinElute columns were the means by which the reverse transcription reactions were cleaned up, and the reactions were eluted into roughly 10 ul Tris-Cl. Adapter ligations were incubated for 20 to 25 hours at 16 degrees C and subsequently purified with AMPure XP beads at a 1:1 ratio. The original methods were these. Demultiplexed FASTQ files were processed with a modified Decombinator that output V, J, insert and barcode information. Sequences sharing a barcode but differing from the dominant sequence were discarded as errors, and barcodes clustered at Levenshtein distance 3 were counted to estimate original cDNA molecules. For downstream analyses, the R packages ineq, vegan, igraph and RCytoscape were used, along with IMGT nomenclature and CDR3 definitions. V gene usage was calculated across distinct sequences, with every TCR tallied a single time to avoid skew from clonal expansion. Unique CDR3 amino acid sequences within a donor were connected in similarity networks whenever two sequences differed by a single Levenshtein edit. The authors compiled published HIV-specific CDR3s (about 100 alpha, approximately 700 beta) and CMV-specific CDR3s (approximately 13 alpha, fewer than 300 beta) and searched for them in the repertoires. Random subsampling to size-matched repertoires demonstrated that the decreased diversity in patients did not result from their lower sequence numbers. TCRdb passed the public sequencing reads through fastp at Q25 and MiXCR, retaining productive beta sequences. Rows merge per CDR3 protein into single entries with the most common DNA and genes. The V and J calls and clone size come from TCRdb's table, not from the authors' own analysis. The sample profile shows fewer than 25,000 distinct CDR3 sequences; almost 9% of them were found once. About 2.5% of the sample is taken by the ten largest.

Whole blood was used without cell fractionation, so the repertoire reflected all unsorted peripheral T cells. About 9 uninfected healthy donors were sampled as controls, four of whom were sampled twice roughly 3 months apart. For RNA extraction, around 2.5 ml of peripheral blood was drawn into Tempus tubes. The TURBO-DNase kit was used to remove leftover genomic DNA, and GLOBINclear was used to deplete globin mRNA. Material for sequencing was blood. The sequence derives from an adult in good health.

The CDR3 protein is CASSREIAGVTDTQYF. The DNA is TGTGCCAGCAGCCGGGAAATAGCGGGAGTAACAGATACGCAGTATTTT. Recombination linked TRBV11-2 to TRBJ2-3; TRBD2 aligns with 9 central bases. CDR1 and CDR2, looked up from the germline V gene, are SGHAT and FQNNGV. V ends up 5 bases short and J 3 bases short, with an unmatched junction base count of 9. Counted from cysteine to phenylalanine, this CDR3 has 16 amino acids. The kept DNA is CDR3 alone, 48 bases in frame from the first base.